Each of the 32 T cell receptor beta chains below was sequenced from the same sample in a study of shared clonotypes between healthy human individuals. Only in-frame clones appear in the TCRdb table, and some are missing; sequencing was by immunoSEQ multiplex PCR. The data contain 1 million to 1.3 million clones, about 84% of them singletons. Sequenced sample: memory CD4+ T cells from PBMCs. Subset noted: CD45RA-negative fraction. The receptors here all came from a man aged 18-30 years in good health. Some clones in this sample may be carry-over from other donors' samples.

In its sample, this clone was seen a few times. V and J are TRBV18 and TRBJ1-1, with D hard to call. Looked up from germline, CDR1 is KGHSH and CDR2 is LQKENI. Trimming stripped 4 bases from V and 8 bases from J, with 8 bases between. The CDR3 totals 11 residues. This CDR3 is CASSLVGEAFF. In DNA, the CDR3 is TGTGCCAGCTCACTCGTCGGCGAAGCTTTCTTT.

The V gene is TRBV18, the J gene TRBJ2-7; D is undetermined. CDR3 length equals 14 residues. Germline V gene sequence: CDR1 KGHSH, CDR2 LQKENI. Trimming pared 1 base from V and 2 bases from J, leaving 9 bases between. CDR3 in DNA: TGTGCCAGCTCACCACAAAAGGGTCCCTACGAGCAGTACTTC. Amino acids: CASSPQKGPYEQYF.

The V call is TRBV11-2, the J call TRBJ1-4, with D uncertain. The germline V and J ends were trimmed by 3 bases and 6 bases, with 11 bases remaining between them. Germline V gene data show CDR1 as SGHAT and CDR2 as FQNNGV. This CDR3 is 14 amino acids long. CDR3 DNA: TGTGCCAGCAGCTTGGGTTGGGGAGATGAAAAACTGTTTTTT. This gives the protein CASSLGWGDEKLFF.

A note on this clone: This sample also contains other DNA sequences that code for the same CDR3. The chain carries TRBV28 and TRBJ2-7; D not resolved. The CDR3 runs 11 residues. The germline gives CDR1 MDHEN, CDR2 SYDVKM. V was cut by 5 bases and J by 7 bases, with 9 bases left in between. The CDR3 region is CASSLEGEQYF. As DNA, the CDR3 is TGTGCCAGCAGTCTTGAAGGGGAGCAGTACTTC.

The J gene is TRBJ2-3, the V gene TRBV4-3; weak D call: TRBD1 (5 bases). CDR3 size: 17 residues. CDR1 and CDR2 from the germline V gene are LGHNA and YSLEER. Trimming took 3 bases from V and 1 from J, leaving 17 bases between them. Here the CDR3 DNA reads TGCGCCAGCAGCCAGGGTCTAGGGGTCCCCCGCACAGATACGCAGTATTTT. Amino acid sequence: CASSQGLGVPRTDTQYF.

The chain links TRBV11-3 to TRBJ2-5; no clear D gene. Trimming took 1 base from V and 4 from J, leaving 16 bases between them. The CDR3 consists of 16 residues. Germline assignment: CDR1 SGHNT and CDR2 YENEEA. CDR3 in DNA: TGTGCCAGCAGCTTAGGGATCCGGAAGGGAAGAGAGACCCAGTACTTC. Its translation is CASSLGIRKGRETQYF. Full variable domain (missing parts from reference TRBV11-3 and TRBJ2-5): EAGVVQSPRYKIIEKKQPVAFWCNPISGHNTLYWYLQNLGQGPELLIRYENEEAVDDSQLPKDRFSAERLKGVDSTLKIQPAELGDSAVYLCASSLGIRKGRETQYFGPGTRLLVL.

The genes are TRBV19 and TRBJ1-4; D is ambiguous. Looked up from germline, CDR1 is LNHDA and CDR2 is SQIVND (reference sequence). Trimming removed 3 bases from V and 0 bases from J, with 11 bases in between. This CDR3 has 16 amino acids. The CDR3 DNA sequence: TGTGCCAGTAGTATCCAAGGAGGAGCAACTAATGAAAAACTGTTTTTT. Amino acids: CASSIQGGATNEKLFF.

V usage is TRBV5-1 and J usage is TRBJ2-1, with 9 bases fitting TRBD1. This CDR3 is 15 amino acids long. Trimming removed 7 bases from V and 5 bases from J; junction bases left unmatched: 10. In germline, CDR1 is SGHRS, CDR2 YFSETQ. This CDR3 is CASGSTGGKDNEQFF. The CDR3, as DNA: TGCGCCAGCGGCTCGACAGGGGGGAAAGACAATGAGCAGTTCTTC.

The chain recombines TRBV2 with TRBJ1-4; a possible D gene is TRBD1 (5 bases). This CDR3 has 14 amino acids. Germline CDR1 SNHLY, CDR2 FYNNEI. Between the trimmed V and J ends, which lost 7 bases and 6 bases, there was a span of 15 bases. The CDR3 protein is CASIPGGGYEKLFF. Here the CDR3 DNA reads TGTGCCAGCATCCCCGGGGGGGGATATGAAAAACTGTTTTTT.

The J gene is TRBJ2-2, the V gene TRBV10-2, with D perhaps matching TRBD2 (6 bases). V lost 7 bases and J lost 6, with 24 bases in between. Germline CDR1 is WSHSY and CDR2 is SAAADI. The CDR3 is made up of 17 amino acids. The CDR3 loop is CASIIGGLRATSGELFF. The CDR3 DNA is TGCGCCAGCATTATTGGGGGGTTGAGGGCAACATCCGGGGAGCTGTTTTTT.

This chain links TRBV6-1 with TRBJ2-7; D not resolved. The germline V and J ends were trimmed by 2 bases and 1 base, with 15 bases remaining between them. Looked up from germline, CDR1 is MNHNS and CDR2 is SASEGT. This CDR3 comprises 16 residues. The CDR3 DNA reads as TGTGCCAGCAGTGAACGGCTAACAATGGAATCCTACGAGCAGTACTTC. It is translated as CASSERLTMESYEQYF.

This clone appeared a few times. The chain recombines TRBV7-7 with TRBJ2-3, with 10 bases matching TRBD2. The CDR3 extends over 17 amino acids. In germline, CDR1 is SSHAT, CDR2 FNYEAQ (reference sequence). The junction had 10 bases not matched to a gene; V was cut back by 1 base and J by 6 bases. CDR3 bases: TGTGCCAGCAGCTTAGGGCCAGCGGGAGGGACAATTGATACGCAGTATTTT. This translates into CASSLGPAGGTIDTQYF.

This clone was recorded once. The rearrangement uses TRBV28 and TRBJ2-5, with TRBD2 identical over 7 bases. CDR1 is MDHEN, CDR2 SYDVKM, per germline. With V trimmed by 5 bases and J by 6 bases, 9 bases remained unmatched. The CDR3 totals 14 residues. The CDR3, as DNA: TGTGCCAGCAGTCCCGGGGGAGGGGCGAAGACCCAGTACTTC. Amino acid sequence: CASSPGGGAKTQYF. Looking up the rest from reference TRBV28 and TRBJ2-5 gives the full variable domain: DVKVTQSSRYLVKRTGEKVFLECVQDMDHENMFWYRQDPGLGLRLIYFSYDVKMKEKGDIPEGYSVSREKKERFSLILESASTNQTSMYLCASSPGGGAKTQYFGPGTRLLVL.

This clone was recorded at least ten times. In the same sample, other DNA sequences code for this CDR3. The chain has TRBV28 and TRBJ1-2, with unresolved D. V was cut by 3 bases and J by 7 bases, with 9 bases left in between. CDR1 and CDR2 from the germline V gene are MDHEN and SYDVKM. The CDR3 is 12 amino acids. The CDR3 region is CASSLTGGGYTF. The CDR3, as DNA: TGTGCCAGCAGTTTGACGGGTGGTGGCTACACCTTC.

V and J are TRBV28 and TRBJ1-5; D possibly corresponds to TRBD1 (5 bases). The germline V gene has CDR1 MDHEN and CDR2 SYDVKM. V was pared by 5 bases and J by 5 bases, with 10 bases between. This CDR3 has 13 amino acids. DNA for the CDR3: TGTGCCAGCAGTCTAGGCAGGGATCAGCCCCAGCATTTT. Encoded protein: CASSLGRDQPQHF. Full variable domain (remainder filled in from reference TRBV28 and TRBJ1-5): DVKVTQSSRYLVKRTGEKVFLECVQDMDHENMFWYRQDPGLGLRLIYFSYDVKMKEKGDIPEGYSVSREKKERFSLILESASTNQTSMYLCASSLGRDQPQHFGDGTRLSIL.

V and J are TRBV5-4 and TRBJ1-2; 8 bases align to TRBD1. Germline V gene data show CDR1 as SGHNT and CDR2 as YYREEE (reference sequence). V lost 0 bases to trimming and J lost 6 bases; unmatched junction nucleotides: 1. The CDR3 loop spans 13 amino acids. The CDR3 region has the DNA TGTGCCAGCAGCTTGGACAGGGGGAATGGCTACACCTTC. It yields the protein CASSLDRGNGYTF. Drawing the rest from reference TRBV5-4 and TRBJ1-2, the complete variable domain is ETGVTQSPTHLIKTRGQQVTLRCSSQSGHNTVSWYQQALGQGPQFIFQYYREEENGRGNFPPRFSGLQFPNYSSELNVNALELDDSALYLCASSLDRGNGYTFGSGTRLTVV.

This sequence joins TRBV30 and TRBJ1-1; the D is unclear. This CDR3 contains 15 residues. Germline-derived CDR1 and CDR2 are GTSNPN and SVGIG (reference sequence). Trimming took off 2 bases at V and 2 bases at J, with 15 bases between the two ends. The CDR3 here is CAWSPPGFSNTEAFF. The DNA for the CDR3 is TGTGCCTGGAGTCCCCCGGGATTTTCTAACACTGAAGCTTTCTTT.

This clone has just one count. The gene calls are TRBV15 and TRBJ2-1, with 8 bases lining up with TRBD1. Germline-derived CDR1 and CDR2 are LNHNV and YYDKDF (reference sequence). The CDR3 covers 15 residues. Trimming took 3 bases from V and 2 from J; bases not matched to a gene: 3. The DNA for the CDR3 is TGTGCCACCAGCAGGTGGGGACAGGCCTACAATGAGCAGTTCTTC. Its translation is CATSRWGQAYNEQFF.

This clone was counted many times. This sequence joins TRBV5-6 and TRBJ2-7, with D possibly matching TRBD1 (6 bases). This CDR3 has 15 residues. V was pared by 5 bases and J by 0 bases, with 15 bases between. The germline CDR1 and CDR2 sequences are SGHDT and YYEEEE. The chain's CDR3 is CASRSDRSASYEQYF. The CDR3 DNA sequence: TGTGCCAGCAGGTCCGACAGGTCGGCCTCCTACGAGCAGTACTTC.

This chain joins TRBV7-9 and TRBJ2-5, with TRBD2 matching over 7 bases. The J call may be in error: the DNA end matches TRBJ2-7 better. This CDR3 has 17 amino acids. Germline lookup yields CDR1 SEHNR and CDR2 FQNEAQ (reference sequence). CDR3 residues: CASSLTKRGSPYYEQYF. CDR3 sequence (DNA): TGTGCCAGCAGCTTAACGAAGCGGGGTTCCCCCTACTACGAGCAGTACTTC.

This clone has only one observation. V gene TRBV5-8 combines with J gene TRBJ2-7, with TRBD1 matching 9 bases. This CDR3 comprises 14 residues. V lost 0 bases, J lost 12 bases, and 10 bases stayed unmatched. Germline loops: CDR1 SGHTS, CDR2 YDEGEE. In DNA form, the CDR3 reads TGTGCCAGCAGCTTGGGGACAGGGGTAGACAAGGGGTACTTC. This translates into CASSLGTGVDKGYF.

V and J are TRBV4-3 and TRBJ2-1; D not resolved. Trimming took off 1 base at V and 7 bases at J, with 11 bases between the two ends. Germline CDR1 reads LGHNA; CDR2 reads YSLEER. The CDR3 is 14 amino acids. The CDR3 protein is CASSQVGSLNEQFF. The DNA of the CDR3 is TGCGCCAGCAGCCAAGTCGGCAGCCTGAATGAGCAGTTCTTC.

The gene calls are TRBV7-9 and TRBJ2-5, with D possibly being TRBD2 (5 bases). V shed 5 bases and J shed 4 bases, with 11 bases lying between them. The germline V gene encodes CDR1 SEHNR and CDR2 FQNEAQ (reference sequence). The CDR3 has 13 residues. The CDR3 nucleotides are TGTGCCAGCAGCCTCGGGATGTTAGAGACCCAGTACTTC. This gives the protein CASSLGMLETQYF.

The chain uses TRBV5-1 and TRBJ1-1; TRBD1 is a possible D gene (5 bases). Trimming pared 2 bases from V and 6 bases from J, leaving 17 bases between. Germline CDR1 reads SGHRS; CDR2 reads YFSETQ. The CDR3 runs 15 residues. CDR3 nucleotide sequence: TGCGCCAGCAGCTTAATACCAGGGAGTGTGGCTGAAGCTTTCTTT. This translates into CASSLIPGSVAEAFF.

This chain joins TRBV18 and TRBJ1-3, with D unclear. The CDR3 is 14 amino acids. CDR1 is KGHSH and CDR2 is LQKENI in the germline V gene. Trimming stripped 0 bases from V and 4 bases from J, with 7 bases between. This CDR3 reads CASSPPRVGNTIYF. Here the CDR3 DNA reads TGTGCCAGCTCACCACCTCGAGTCGGAAACACCATATATTTT.

This clone was counted between two and nine times. The chain joins TRBV29-1 to TRBJ2-3; perhaps TRBD2 as D (6 bases). V was cut by 6 bases and J by 0 bases, with 13 bases left in between. The CDR3 totals 14 residues. Per the germline V gene, CDR1 is SQVTM and CDR2 is ANQGSEA. CDR3 nucleotides: TGCAGCGTCGCGCCAGGGACTAGCACAGATACGCAGTATTTT. Protein sequence: CSVAPGTSTDTQYF.

The rearrangement uses TRBV5-1 and TRBJ1-4; tentatively, D is TRBD1 (6 bases). V lost 4 bases and J lost 5, with 12 bases in between. The CDR3 length is 14 residues. Germline lookup yields CDR1 SGHRS and CDR2 YFSETQ. CDR3 loop: CASSQQGGNEKLFF. The CDR3 DNA reads TGCGCCAGCAGCCAACAGGGAGGAAATGAAAAACTGTTTTTT.

This sequence joins TRBV5-1 and TRBJ2-3, with 7 positions matching TRBD2. Per germline, CDR1 SGHRS and CDR2 YFSETQ. The CDR3 is 15 amino acids. Germline trimming cut 4 bases from V and 0 bases from J; bases unmatched to any gene: 5. CDR3 sequence reads: CASSQAGPSTDTQYF. The CDR3 region has the DNA TGCGCCAGCAGCCAAGCGGGACCTAGCACAGATACGCAGTATTTT.

The V and J genes are TRBV6-5 and TRBJ1-4; D is perhaps TRBD1 (5 bases). The germline CDR1 and CDR2 sequences are MNHEY and SVGAGI. V dropped 4 bases and J dropped 5 bases, with 14 bases sitting between them. The CDR3 totals 15 residues. CDR3 loop: CASSSWDGPNEKLFF. CDR3 sequence (DNA): TGTGCCAGCAGTTCCTGGGACGGACCAAATGAAAAACTGTTTTTT.

The rearrangement uses TRBV18 and TRBJ2-7; 10 nucleotides agree with TRBD2. Germline values: CDR1 KGHSH, CDR2 LQKENI. This CDR3 is built from 17 residues. The J segment lost 2 bases and the V segment lost 1 base, leaving 8 bases of the junction unmatched. This CDR3 reads CASSPRPSGSVTYEQYF. CDR3 coding DNA: TGTGCCAGCTCACCACGCCCTAGCGGGAGTGTGACCTACGAGCAGTACTTC.

The rearrangement uses TRBV9 and TRBJ2-2; tentatively, D is TRBD1 (6 bases). There are 18 residues in the CDR3. Germline-derived CDR1 and CDR2 are SGDLS and YYNGEE. Between the trimmed V and J ends, which lost 3 bases and 1 base, there was a span of 19 bases. In DNA form, the CDR3 reads TGTGCCAGCAGCGCCAGAGTAAGGGGGACCCAGAACACCGGGGAGCTGTTTTTT. Protein sequence: CASSARVRGTQNTGELFF.

The V and J genes are TRBV7-2 and TRBJ2-3; 10 bases map to TRBD2. Trimming cost V 5 bases and J 6 bases; bases outside gene matches: 8. Germline V lookup: CDR1 SGHTA, CDR2 FQGNSA. CDR3 length: 15 amino acids. CDR3 region: CASSPRLAGDDTQYF. The CDR3 region has the DNA TGTGCCAGCAGCCCCCGGCTAGCGGGAGATGATACGCAGTATTTT.